These 31 T cell receptor beta chains were all obtained from the same sample, sequenced in a study of CD8+ T cells in alopecia areata. As the sequencing template, cDNA was produced by extracting RNA and reverse transcribing it. TCRdb's copy holds only in-frame clones and misses some; the assay was immunoSEQ multiplex PCR. This table has about 7,500 clones, 70% to 85% appearing once. CD4+ cells from roughly 5 patients underwent sorting into CD25+CD127- cells. The specimen was CD4+ Tregs sorted from blood. These TCRs come from a human donor with alopecia areata.

The chain combines TRBV6-1 with TRBJ2-2, with D maybe TRBD1 (5 bases). The germline V gene has CDR1 MNHNS and CDR2 SASEGT. The CDR3 runs to 13 residues. V lost 7 bases and J lost 4, with 10 bases in between. CDR3 residues: CASTGRATGELFF. CDR3 DNA: TGTGCCAGCACGGGCAGGGCCACCGGGGAGCTGTTTTTT.

Only a few counts were recorded for this clone. The J gene is TRBJ2-5, the V gene TRBV7-2; D unclear. V was shortened by 5 bases and J by 4 bases, with 11 bases between the two germline ends. This CDR3 is built from 13 residues. Germline-derived CDR1 and CDR2 are SGHTA and FQGNSA. CDR3 loop: CASSVVPGETQYF. In DNA form, the CDR3 reads TGTGCCAGCAGCGTCGTCCCGGGAGAGACCCAGTACTTC.

The chain employs TRBV28 and TRBJ2-7; D may correspond to TRBD1 or TRBD2 (6 bases each). Germline CDR1 reads MDHEN; CDR2 reads SYDVKM. CDR3 length: 13 amino acids. V was shortened by 6 bases and J by 0 bases, with 9 bases between the two germline ends. The CDR3 here is CASREGHSYEQYF. CDR3 bases: TGTGCCAGCAGGGAGGGACACTCCTACGAGCAGTACTTC.

The rearrangement links TRBV14 to TRBJ1-4, with 7 bases that match TRBD1. The CDR3 runs 14 residues. Germline CDR1 reads SGHDN; CDR2 reads FVKESK. Trimming cost V 8 bases and J 7 bases; bases outside gene matches: 10. The DNA for the CDR3 is TGTGCCAGCCAGACCCGACAGGGCGGTGAAAAACTGTTTTTT. Amino acid sequence: CASQTRQGGEKLFF.

The rearrangement links TRBV7-9 to TRBJ1-1; D gene unclear. CDR3 length: 13 residues. The germline V gene encodes CDR1 SEHNR and CDR2 FQNEAQ (reference sequence). Trimming pared 3 bases from V and 7 bases from J, leaving 12 bases between. CDR3 bases: TGTGCCAGCAGCTTCCTTGACCGGGGTGAAGCTTTCTTT. Translating it yields CASSFLDRGEAFF.

The genes are TRBV19 and TRBJ2-7, with D perhaps TRBD1 (5 bases). This CDR3 has 14 amino acids. Germline V gene lookup returns CDR1 LNHDA and CDR2 SQIVND (reference sequence). V was shortened by 5 bases and J by 2 bases, with 13 bases between the two germline ends. The CDR3 loop reads CASSAGLIPYEQYF. CDR3 coding DNA: TGTGCCAGTAGTGCAGGGTTGATTCCCTACGAGCAGTACTTC.

The chain is built from TRBV19 and TRBJ1-1; D unclear. The CDR3 has 14 amino acids. Looked up from germline, CDR1 is LNHDA and CDR2 is SQIVND (reference sequence). Trimming shortened V by 5 bases and J by 0 bases, and 10 bases separated the two germline ends. The CDR3 here is CASSRPGMNTEAFF. The CDR3 nucleotides are TGTGCCAGTAGTCGTCCGGGCATGAACACTGAAGCTTTCTTT.

The chain is built from TRBV11-2 and TRBJ2-5, with 13 bases lining up with TRBD2. Germline lookup yields CDR1 SGHAT and CDR2 FQNNGV. CDR3 length: 15 amino acids. With V trimmed by 5 bases and J by 4 bases, 4 bases remained unmatched. CDR3 amino acids: CASSPRTSGRETQYF. The CDR3 nucleotides are TGTGCCAGCAGCCCGCGGACTAGCGGGAGAGAGACCCAGTACTTC.

The chain is built from TRBV7-9 and TRBJ1-1, with no clear D. Trimming left V 7 bases short and J 4 bases short, with 13 bases between. This CDR3 is built from 13 residues. Germline loops: CDR1 SEHNR, CDR2 FQNEAQ (reference sequence). CDR3 loop: CASTMTSITEAFF. As DNA, the CDR3 is TGTGCCAGCACCATGACTTCTATCACTGAAGCTTTCTTT.

This clone occurred once. The rearrangement links TRBV13 to TRBJ2-1; D not resolved. V lost 2 bases and J lost 4, with 6 bases in between. This CDR3 has 13 amino acids. The germline CDR1 and CDR2 sequences are PRHDT and FYEKMQ (reference sequence). The CDR3 loop is CASSLLQYNEQFF. The CDR3 DNA sequence: TGTGCCAGCAGCTTATTACAGTACAATGAGCAGTTCTTC.

The V call is TRBV4-1, the J call TRBJ2-5; D perhaps matches TRBD2 (5 bases). The V end lost 5 bases, the J end lost 2 bases, and 12 bases lay between the germline ends. The germline gives CDR1 MGHRA, CDR2 YSYEKL. CDR3 size: 14 residues. CDR3 sequence reads: CASSSSERQETQYF. DNA of the CDR3: TGCGCCAGCAGCAGTTCCGAGCGGCAAGAGACCCAGTACTTC.

The CDR3 DNA is TGTGCCAGCAGAAACTATGGGGAGCAGTTCTTC. Protein: CASRNYGEQFF. This chain joins TRBV14 and TRBJ2-1; D is unclear. CDR1 and CDR2 (germline): SGHDN, FVKESK. This CDR3 has 11 residues. Trimming cost V 6 bases and J 10 bases, with 10 bases left between them.

This clone turned up a few times. The CDR3 sequence is CASSQLQNTGELFF. CDR3 nucleotides: TGCGCCAGCAGCCAATTGCAGAACACCGGGGAGCTGTTTTTT. This rearrangement joins TRBV4-1 to TRBJ2-2, with unresolved D. Germline CDR1 MGHRA, CDR2 YSYEKL. With 2 bases removed from V and 1 base from J, the gap between germline ends came to 5 bases. The CDR3 runs 14 residues.

To note about this clone: This sample also contains other DNA sequences that code for the same CDR3. The chain is built from TRBV5-4 and TRBJ2-1; 11 nucleotides align to TRBD2. Unmatched junction bases numbered 15, after V lost 7 bases and J lost 0 bases. The CDR3 consists of 19 residues. From germline, CDR1 is SGHNT and CDR2 YYREEE (reference sequence). CDR3: CASGLASGRTYASYNEQFF. The CDR3 coding sequence is TGTGCCAGCGGATTGGCTAGCGGGAGGACTTACGCCTCCTACAATGAGCAGTTCTTC.

Only one count was recorded for this clone. This sequence joins TRBV2 and TRBJ2-3; tentatively, D is TRBD1 or TRBD2 (5 bases each). This CDR3 is 13 amino acids long. V shed 7 bases and J shed 3 bases, with 11 bases lying between them. CDR1 is SNHLY, CDR2 FYNNEI, per germline. Written as DNA, the CDR3 is TGTGCCAGCAAGAGAGGGGCGACAGATACGCAGTATTTT. Translating it yields CASKRGATDTQYF.

J is TRBJ2-1 and V is TRBV10-3; TRBD2 matches at 9 bases. The germline V gene has CDR1 ENHRY and CDR2 SYGVKD. V gave up 3 bases and J gave up 4 bases; unmatched junction bases: 7. The CDR3 extends over 16 amino acids. The DNA of the CDR3 is TGTGCCATCAGTGAAAATAGCGGGGGCGCGTACAATGAGCAGTTCTTC. This encodes CAISENSGGAYNEQFF.

Here the CDR3 DNA reads TGTGCCAGTGGCGGAAGTTGGCTGGGGGAGCTGTTTTTT. Residues: CASGGSWLGELFF. The chain carries TRBV19 and TRBJ2-2; D call uncertain. The ends were cut back, 8 bases at V and 8 bases at J, with 15 bases in the middle. Germline V gene sequence: CDR1 LNHDA, CDR2 SQIVND (reference sequence). CDR3 length: 13 amino acids.

A single count supports this clone. The chain combines TRBV5-1 with TRBJ2-2; D gene uncertain. CDR3 size: 14 residues. Trimming took 5 bases from V and 1 from J, leaving 9 bases between them. CDR1 is SGHRS and CDR2 is YFSETQ in the germline V gene. DNA for the CDR3: TGCGCCAGCAGTGTGGCCGGGAACACCGGGGAGCTGTTTTTT. Its protein is CASSVAGNTGELFF.

The gene calls are TRBV29-1 and TRBJ2-3, with D hard to call. Germline V CDR1 and CDR2: SQVTM, ANQGSEA. The CDR3 runs 11 residues. Trimming took 8 bases from V and 2 from J, leaving 8 bases between them. CDR3 loop: CSCRHTDTQYF. CDR3 in DNA: TGCAGCTGTAGGCACACAGATACGCAGTATTTT.

The chain recombines TRBV27 with TRBJ1-2, with D uncertain. Trimming stripped 5 bases from V and 8 bases from J, with 18 bases between. Germline CDR1 reads MNHEY; CDR2 reads SMNVEV (reference sequence). This CDR3 is built from 14 residues. This CDR3 is CASSTGPLHGGYTF. CDR3 nucleotides: TGTGCCAGCAGTACCGGGCCTCTCCATGGGGGCTACACCTTC.

This chain links TRBV28 with TRBJ2-1; 9 nucleotides agree with TRBD1. The germline CDR1 and CDR2 sequences are MDHEN and SYDVKM. There are 14 residues in the CDR3. The V gene end was trimmed by 6 bases and the J gene end by 12 bases; junction bases not matched to a gene: 12. This CDR3 reads CASRGPGQGLAQFF. As DNA, the CDR3 is TGTGCCAGCAGAGGACCGGGACAGGGCCTTGCGCAGTTCTTC.

V gene TRBV7-3 combines with J gene TRBJ2-3; 9 bases map to TRBD1. Trimming cost V 6 bases and J 2 bases; bases outside gene matches: 12. This CDR3 contains 17 residues. CDR1 and CDR2 from the germline V gene are SGHTA and FQGTGA. CDR3 sequence reads: CASRSNPGQGFTDTQYF. The DNA for the CDR3 is TGTGCCAGCAGATCTAATCCGGGACAGGGATTCACAGATACGCAGTATTTT.

The rearrangement joins TRBV30 to TRBJ1-5; D is ambiguous. The ends were cut back, 3 bases at V and 4 bases at J, with 10 bases in the middle. The V gene's germline CDR1 is GTSNPN and CDR2 SVGIG (reference sequence). The CDR3 consists of 13 residues. CDR3 amino acids: CAWSLSRNQPQHF. In nucleotides, the CDR3 is TGTGCCTGGAGCTTATCCAGGAATCAGCCCCAGCATTTT.

This clone was seen a few times. The chain is built from TRBV7-9 and TRBJ2-7; 8 bases are shared with TRBD1. The CDR3 is 14 residues long. Germline V lookup: CDR1 SEHNR, CDR2 FQNEAQ (reference sequence). Trimming cost V 5 bases and J 4 bases; bases outside gene matches: 7. CDR3 DNA: TGTGCCAGCAGCCCTCGACAGGGGCGGTACGAGCAGTACTTC. This encodes CASSPRQGRYEQYF.

The genes are TRBV6-5 and TRBJ1-1; no firm D call. The CDR3 totals 11 residues. V was clipped by 2 bases and J by 8 bases, with 6 bases between them. The germline CDR1 and CDR2 sequences are MNHEY and SVGAGI. The CDR3 nucleotides are TGTGCCAGCAGTTACATGGGAGAAGCTTTCTTT. Its protein product is CASSYMGEAFF.

The chain combines TRBV11-3 with TRBJ2-1, with TRBD1 matching over 7 bases. The CDR3 contains 16 residues. Germline V lookup: CDR1 SGHNT, CDR2 YENEEA. The junction had 10 bases not matched to a gene; V was cut back by 1 base and J by 7 bases. The CDR3 sequence is CASSLGREGAGNEQFF. Written as DNA, the CDR3 is TGTGCCAGCAGCTTAGGTCGTGAGGGGGCGGGTAATGAGCAGTTCTTC.

The chain combines TRBV29-1 with TRBJ1-5, with D possibly matching TRBD1 (6 bases). CDR3 length equals 13 residues. V lost 6 bases and J 5 bases, leaving 14 bases between the germline ends. The V gene's germline CDR1 is SQVTM and CDR2 ANQGSEA. The CDR3 DNA sequence: TGCAGCGTATCGGCAGGGGTGGATCAGCCCCAGCATTTT. Its protein is CSVSAGVDQPQHF.

The V gene is TRBV28, the J gene TRBJ2-7; tentatively, D is TRBD1 or TRBD2 (5 bases each). This CDR3 region has 14 residues. The germline V gene has CDR1 MDHEN and CDR2 SYDVKM. Trimming cost V 8 bases and J 6 bases, with 20 bases left between them. This CDR3 reads CASLLGFGDGEQYF. Written as DNA, the CDR3 is TGTGCCAGCCTCCTTGGGTTCGGGGACGGCGAGCAGTACTTC.

The CDR3 DNA is TGCGCCAGCAGCTACGGTGGGACGGTTAAAACTGAAGCTTTCTTT. Protein product: CASSYGGTVKTEAFF. The V call is TRBV5-1, the J call TRBJ1-1; weak D call: TRBD1 (5 bases). This CDR3 comprises 15 residues. Germline V gene data show CDR1 as SGHRS and CDR2 as YFSETQ. V lost 3 bases, J lost 5 bases, and 17 bases lay in between.

The V and J genes are TRBV7-3 and TRBJ2-3; weak D call: TRBD2 (7 bases). There are 19 residues in the CDR3. CDR1 and CDR2 (germline): SGHTA, FQGTGA. Between the trimmed V and J ends, which lost 1 base and 2 bases, there was a span of 22 bases. The CDR3 sequence: CASSLRAPGAGAPTDTQYF. CDR3 in DNA: TGTGCCAGCAGCTTAAGGGCCCCTGGGGCGGGGGCCCCCACAGATACGCAGTATTTT.

The chain has TRBV27 and TRBJ2-1, with D possibly being TRBD1 or TRBD2 (5 bases each). V lost 6 bases, J lost 7 bases, and 13 bases lay in between. Germline CDR1 and CDR2: MNHEY and SMNVEV (reference sequence). The CDR3 spans 13 residues. The CDR3 region has the DNA TGTGCCAGCAGGCCTTGGGGCGGGAATGAGCAGTTCTTC. Its translation is CASRPWGGNEQFF.